This T cell receptor beta chain is from a study of cytomegalovirus exposure and HLA in healthy donors. This clone turned up a few times. Donors consisted of healthy bone marrow donors. V lost 4 bases and J 4 bases, leaving 5 bases between the germline ends. Per the germline V gene, CDR1 is MDHEN and CDR2 is SYDVKM. The CDR3 spans 12 residues. PCR involved 60 Vbeta and 13 Jbeta primers. Here immunoSEQ multiplex PCR was the method, and the copy in TCRdb shows in-frame clones only, minus some. The sample carries fewer than 80,000 clones, approximately 79% recorded once. The source of this sequence is a man aged 25-40 years in good health and CMV-seronegative. Sample: PBMCs. This chain links TRBV28 with TRBJ1-3; D remains ambiguous. CDR3 DNA sequence: TGTGCCAGCAGTTCCCCAGGAAACACCATATATTTT. It specifies CASSSPGNTIYF. The variable domain in full, completed from reference TRBV28 and TRBJ1-3, reads DVKVTQSSRYLVKRTGEKVFLECVQDMDHENMFWYRQDPGLGLRLIYFSYDVKMKEKGDIPEGYSVSREKKERFSLILESASTNQTSMYLCASSSPGNTIYFGEGSWLTVV.